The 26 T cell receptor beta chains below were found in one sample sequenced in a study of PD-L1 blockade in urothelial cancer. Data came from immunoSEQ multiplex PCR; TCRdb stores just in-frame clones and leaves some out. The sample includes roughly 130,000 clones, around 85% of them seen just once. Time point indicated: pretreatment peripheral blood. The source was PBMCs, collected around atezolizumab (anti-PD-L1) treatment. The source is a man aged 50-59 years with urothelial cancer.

The DNA of the CDR3 is TGTGCCAGCAGCTTACTATCTGCCGGGAACACTGAAGCTTTCTTT. This translates into CASSLLSAGNTEAFF. This chain uses TRBV7-9 with TRBJ1-1, with D unclear. Germline V CDR1 and CDR2: SEHNR, FQNEAQ (reference sequence). The V gene lost 2 bases and the J gene lost 1 base, with 11 bases spanning the gap. The CDR3 has 15 residues. The whole variable domain, filled in from reference TRBV7-9 and TRBJ1-1, reads DTGVSQNPRHKITKRGQNVTFRCDPISEHNRLYWYRQTLGQGPEFLTYFQNEAQLEKSRLLSDRFSAERPKGSFSTLEIQRTEQGDSAMYLCASSLLSAGNTEAFFGQGTRLTVV.

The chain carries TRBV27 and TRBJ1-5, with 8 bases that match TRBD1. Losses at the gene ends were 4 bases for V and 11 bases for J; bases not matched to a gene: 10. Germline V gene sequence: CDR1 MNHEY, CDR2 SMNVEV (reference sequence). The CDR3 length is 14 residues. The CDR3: CASSSWTGSKAQHF. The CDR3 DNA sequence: TGTGCCAGCAGTTCCTGGACAGGGTCAAAGGCCCAGCATTTT.

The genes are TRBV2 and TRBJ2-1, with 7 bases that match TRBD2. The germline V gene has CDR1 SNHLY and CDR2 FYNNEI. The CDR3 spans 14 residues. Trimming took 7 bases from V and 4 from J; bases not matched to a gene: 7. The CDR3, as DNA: TGTGCCAGCACCCCGGCTAGCGGTTACAATGAGCAGTTCTTC. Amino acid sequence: CASTPASGYNEQFF.

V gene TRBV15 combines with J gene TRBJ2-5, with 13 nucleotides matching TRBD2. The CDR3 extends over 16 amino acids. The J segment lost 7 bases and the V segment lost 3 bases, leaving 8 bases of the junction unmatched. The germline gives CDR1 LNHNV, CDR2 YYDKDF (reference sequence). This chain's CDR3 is CATSSGTSGAVSTQYF. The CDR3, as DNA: TGTGCCACCAGCAGTGGGACTAGCGGGGCCGTATCGACCCAGTACTTC. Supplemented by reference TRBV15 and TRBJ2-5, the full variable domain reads DAMVIQNPRYQVTQFGKPVTLSCSQTLNHNVMYWYQQKSSQAPKLLFHYYDKDFNNEADTPDNFQSRRPNTSFCFLDIRSPGLGDTAMYLCATSSGTSGAVSTQYFGPGTRLLVL.

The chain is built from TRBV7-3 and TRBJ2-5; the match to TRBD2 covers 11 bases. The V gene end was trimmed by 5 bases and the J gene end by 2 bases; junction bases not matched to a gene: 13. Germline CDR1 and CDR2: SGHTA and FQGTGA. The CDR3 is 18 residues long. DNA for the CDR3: TGTGCCAGCAGCCCCTTCGGGACTAGCGGAGGGGGGCAAGAGACCCAGTACTTC. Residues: CASSPFGTSGGGQETQYF.

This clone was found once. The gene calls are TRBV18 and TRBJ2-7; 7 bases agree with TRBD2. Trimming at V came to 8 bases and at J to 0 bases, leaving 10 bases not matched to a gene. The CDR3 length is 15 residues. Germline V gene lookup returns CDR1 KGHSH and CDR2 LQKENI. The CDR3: CASTPTSASSYEQYF. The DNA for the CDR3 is TGTGCCAGCACCCCCACTAGCGCGAGCTCCTACGAGCAGTACTTC. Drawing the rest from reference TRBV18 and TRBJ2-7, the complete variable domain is NAGVMQNPRHLVRRRGQEARLRCSPMKGHSHVYWYRQLPEEGLKFMVYLQKENIIDESGMPKERFSAEFPKEGPSILRIQQVVRGDSAAYFCASTPTSASSYEQYFGPGTRLTVT.

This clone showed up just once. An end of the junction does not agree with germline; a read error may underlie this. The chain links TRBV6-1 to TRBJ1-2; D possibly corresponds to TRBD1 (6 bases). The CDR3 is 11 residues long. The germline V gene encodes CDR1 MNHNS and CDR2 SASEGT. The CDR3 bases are TGTGCCAGCAGTGAAGCTCAGGGGATGGGGTTC. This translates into CASSEAQGMGF.

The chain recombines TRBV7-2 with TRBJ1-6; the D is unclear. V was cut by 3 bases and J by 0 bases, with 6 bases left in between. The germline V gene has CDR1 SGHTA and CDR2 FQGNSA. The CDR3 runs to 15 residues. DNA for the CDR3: TGTGCCAGCAGCTTCACTAGCTCCTATAATTCACCCCTCCACTTT. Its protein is CASSFTSSYNSPLHF.

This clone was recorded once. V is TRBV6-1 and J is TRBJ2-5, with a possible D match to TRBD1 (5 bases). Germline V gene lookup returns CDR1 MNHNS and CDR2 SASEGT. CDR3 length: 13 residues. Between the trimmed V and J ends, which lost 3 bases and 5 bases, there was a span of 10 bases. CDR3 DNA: TGTGCCAGCAGTGACCGCAGGGTGGAGACCCAGTACTTC. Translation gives CASSDRRVETQYF.

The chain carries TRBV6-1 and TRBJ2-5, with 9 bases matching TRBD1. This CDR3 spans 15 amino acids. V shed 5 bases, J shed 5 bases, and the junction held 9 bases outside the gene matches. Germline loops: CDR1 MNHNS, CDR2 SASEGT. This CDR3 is CASSRTGDNWETQYF. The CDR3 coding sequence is TGTGCCAGCAGTCGGACAGGGGATAATTGGGAGACCCAGTACTTC.

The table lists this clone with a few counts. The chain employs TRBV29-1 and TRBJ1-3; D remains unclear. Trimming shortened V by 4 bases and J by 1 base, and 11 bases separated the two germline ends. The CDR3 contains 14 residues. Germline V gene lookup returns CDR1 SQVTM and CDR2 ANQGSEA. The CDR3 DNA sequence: TGCAGCGTTGGGGTCGGGAGATCTGGAAACACCATATATTTT. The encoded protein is CSVGVGRSGNTIYF.

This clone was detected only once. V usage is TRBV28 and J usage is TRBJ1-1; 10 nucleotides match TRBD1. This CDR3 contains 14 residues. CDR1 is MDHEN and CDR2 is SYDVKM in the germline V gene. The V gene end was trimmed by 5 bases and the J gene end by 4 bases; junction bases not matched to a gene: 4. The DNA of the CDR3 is TGTGCCAGCAGTAAAGACAGGGGGCGCACTGAAGCTTTCTTT. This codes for CASSKDRGRTEAFF. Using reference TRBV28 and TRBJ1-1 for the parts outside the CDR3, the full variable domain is DVKVTQSSRYLVKRTGEKVFLECVQDMDHENMFWYRQDPGLGLRLIYFSYDVKMKEKGDIPEGYSVSREKKERFSLILESASTNQTSMYLCASSKDRGRTEAFFGQGTRLTVV.

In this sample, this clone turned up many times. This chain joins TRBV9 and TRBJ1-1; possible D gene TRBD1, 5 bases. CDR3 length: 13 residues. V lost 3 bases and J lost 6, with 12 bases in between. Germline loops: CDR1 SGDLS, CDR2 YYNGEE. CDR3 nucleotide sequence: TGTGCCAGCAGCGCTCAGACAGTTTCTGAAGCTTTCTTT. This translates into CASSAQTVSEAFF. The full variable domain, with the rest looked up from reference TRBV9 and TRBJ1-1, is DSGVTQTPKHLITATGQRVTLRCSPRSGDLSVYWYQQSLDQGLQFLIQYYNGEERAKGNILERFSAQQFPDLHSELNLSSLELGDSALYFCASSAQTVSEAFFGQGTRLTVV.

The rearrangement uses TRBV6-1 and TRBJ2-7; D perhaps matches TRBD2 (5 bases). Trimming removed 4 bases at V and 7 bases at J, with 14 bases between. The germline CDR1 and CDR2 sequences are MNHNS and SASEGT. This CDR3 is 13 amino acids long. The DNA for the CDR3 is TGTGCCAGCAGTGTATCTAGGTCGGGAGAGCAGTACTTC. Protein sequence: CASSVSRSGEQYF.

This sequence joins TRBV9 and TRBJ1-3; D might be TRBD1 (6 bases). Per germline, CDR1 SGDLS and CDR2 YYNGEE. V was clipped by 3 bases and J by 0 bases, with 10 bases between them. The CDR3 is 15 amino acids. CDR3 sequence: CASSEDSFSGNTIYF. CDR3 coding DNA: TGTGCCAGCAGCGAGGACAGTTTCTCTGGAAACACCATATATTTT.

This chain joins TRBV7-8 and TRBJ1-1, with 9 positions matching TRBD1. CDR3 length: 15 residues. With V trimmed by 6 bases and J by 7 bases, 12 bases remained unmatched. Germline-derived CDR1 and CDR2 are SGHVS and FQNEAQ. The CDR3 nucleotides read TGTGCCAGCAGGAGGGGACAGTGGACAGGGGATGAAGCTTTCTTT. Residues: CASRRGQWTGDEAFF.

For the CDR3, the DNA is TGTGCCAGCAGTTTCACCAGGGGGCAGGATGGCTACACCTTC. This encodes CASSFTRGQDGYTF. V usage is TRBV6-6 and J usage is TRBJ1-2, with 8 bases aligning to TRBD1. This CDR3 has 14 amino acids. The germline CDR1 and CDR2 sequences are MNHNY and SVGAGI (reference sequence). After removal of 4 bases from V and 6 bases from J, the junction contained 7 bases not matched to a gene.

The CDR3 region is CAWSPRQGKHEQYF. In DNA form, the CDR3 reads TGTGCCTGGAGTCCCCGACAGGGGAAGCACGAGCAGTACTTC. The chain combines TRBV30 with TRBJ2-7; TRBD1 agrees at 8 bases. This CDR3 region has 14 residues. The V gene end was trimmed by 2 bases and the J gene end by 5 bases; junction bases not matched to a gene: 8. Germline CDR1 GTSNPN, CDR2 SVGIG (reference sequence).

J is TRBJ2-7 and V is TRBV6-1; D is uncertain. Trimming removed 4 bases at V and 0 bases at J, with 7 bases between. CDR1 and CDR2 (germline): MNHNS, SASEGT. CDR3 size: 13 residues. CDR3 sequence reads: CASSVSNSYEQYF. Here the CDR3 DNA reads TGTGCCAGCAGTGTTAGCAACTCCTACGAGCAGTACTTC.

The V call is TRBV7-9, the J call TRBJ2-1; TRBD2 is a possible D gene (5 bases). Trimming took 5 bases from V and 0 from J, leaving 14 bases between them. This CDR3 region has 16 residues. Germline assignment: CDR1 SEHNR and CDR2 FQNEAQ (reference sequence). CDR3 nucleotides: TGTGCCAGCAGCCCTCGGATTGGGAGCTCCTACAATGAGCAGTTCTTC. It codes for CASSPRIGSSYNEQFF. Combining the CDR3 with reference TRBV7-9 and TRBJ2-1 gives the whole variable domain DTGVSQNPRHKITKRGQNVTFRCDPISEHNRLYWYRQTLGQGPEFLTYFQNEAQLEKSRLLSDRFSAERPKGSFSTLEIQRTEQGDSAMYLCASSPRIGSSYNEQFFGPGTRLTVL.

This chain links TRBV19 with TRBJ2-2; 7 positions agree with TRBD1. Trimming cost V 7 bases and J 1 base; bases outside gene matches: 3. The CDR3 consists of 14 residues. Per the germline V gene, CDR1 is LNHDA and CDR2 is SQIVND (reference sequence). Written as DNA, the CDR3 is TGTGCCAGTACCCGGACAGGGAACACCGGGGAGCTGTTTTTT. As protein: CASTRTGNTGELFF.

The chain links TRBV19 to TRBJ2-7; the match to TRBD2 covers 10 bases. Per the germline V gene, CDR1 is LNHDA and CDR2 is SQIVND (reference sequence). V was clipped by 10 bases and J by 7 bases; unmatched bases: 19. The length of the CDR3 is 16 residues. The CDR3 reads CATPFGASGGLLEQYF. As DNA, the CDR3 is TGTGCCACTCCATTCGGGGCTAGCGGGGGCCTCCTGGAGCAGTACTTC.

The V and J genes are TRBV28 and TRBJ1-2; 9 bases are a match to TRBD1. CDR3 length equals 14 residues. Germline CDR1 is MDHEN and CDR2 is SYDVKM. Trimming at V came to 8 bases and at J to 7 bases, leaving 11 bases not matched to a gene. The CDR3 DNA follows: TGTGCCAGCCTTCCGGGACAGGGCAGCGGTGGCTACACCTTC. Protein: CASLPGQGSGGYTF.

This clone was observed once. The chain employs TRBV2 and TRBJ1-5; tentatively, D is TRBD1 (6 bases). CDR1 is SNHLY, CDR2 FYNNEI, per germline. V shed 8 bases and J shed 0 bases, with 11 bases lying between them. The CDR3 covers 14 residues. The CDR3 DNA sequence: TGTGCCAGCCAGGACAGCCATAGCAATCAGCCCCAGCATTTT. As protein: CASQDSHSNQPQHF.

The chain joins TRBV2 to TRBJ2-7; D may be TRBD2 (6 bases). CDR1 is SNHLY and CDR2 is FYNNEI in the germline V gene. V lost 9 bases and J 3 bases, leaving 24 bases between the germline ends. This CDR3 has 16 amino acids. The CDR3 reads CASLRDSKLGIYEQYF. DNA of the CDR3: TGTGCCAGTCTCCGGGACTCCAAATTGGGAATCTACGAGCAGTACTTC.

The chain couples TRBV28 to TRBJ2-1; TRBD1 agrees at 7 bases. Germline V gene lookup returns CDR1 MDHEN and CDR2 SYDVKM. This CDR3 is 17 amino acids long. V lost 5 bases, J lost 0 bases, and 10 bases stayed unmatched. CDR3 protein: CASSATGQDLSYNEQFF. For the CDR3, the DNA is TGTGCCAGCAGTGCTACCGGACAGGACCTCTCCTACAATGAGCAGTTCTTC. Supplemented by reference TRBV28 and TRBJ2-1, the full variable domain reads DVKVTQSSRYLVKRTGEKVFLECVQDMDHENMFWYRQDPGLGLRLIYFSYDVKMKEKGDIPEGYSVSREKKERFSLILESASTNQTSMYLCASSATGQDLSYNEQFFGPGTRLTVL.